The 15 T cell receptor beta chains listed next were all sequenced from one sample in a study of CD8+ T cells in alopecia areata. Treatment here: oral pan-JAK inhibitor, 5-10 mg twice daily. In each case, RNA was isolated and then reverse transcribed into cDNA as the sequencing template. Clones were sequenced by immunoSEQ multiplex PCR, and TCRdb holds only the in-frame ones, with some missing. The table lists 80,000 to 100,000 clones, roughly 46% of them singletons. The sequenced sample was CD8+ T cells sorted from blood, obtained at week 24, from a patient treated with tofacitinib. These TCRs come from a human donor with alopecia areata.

CDR3 sequence (DNA): TGTGCCAGCAGCGCGAGGGGGGCTCCCCTCTCTGGGGCCAACGTCCTGACTTTC. It is translated as CASSARGAPLSGANVLTF. This chain joins TRBV9 and TRBJ2-6, with D tentatively TRBD1 or TRBD2 (6 bases each). This CDR3 contains 18 residues. Looked up from germline, CDR1 is SGDLS and CDR2 is YYNGEE. Between the trimmed V and J ends, which lost 3 bases and 0 bases, there was a span of 16 bases.

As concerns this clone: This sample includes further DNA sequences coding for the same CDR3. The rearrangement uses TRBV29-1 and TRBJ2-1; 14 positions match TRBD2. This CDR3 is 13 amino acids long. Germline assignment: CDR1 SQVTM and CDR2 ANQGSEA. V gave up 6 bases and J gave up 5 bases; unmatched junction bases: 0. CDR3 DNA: TGCAGCGTGGGACTAGCGGGAGACAATGAGCAGTTCTTC. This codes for CSVGLAGDNEQFF.

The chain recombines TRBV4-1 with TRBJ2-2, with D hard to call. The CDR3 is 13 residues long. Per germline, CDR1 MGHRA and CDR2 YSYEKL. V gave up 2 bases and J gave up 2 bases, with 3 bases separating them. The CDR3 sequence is CASSQINTGELFF. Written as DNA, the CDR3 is TGCGCCAGCAGCCAAATTAACACCGGGGAGCTGTTTTTT.

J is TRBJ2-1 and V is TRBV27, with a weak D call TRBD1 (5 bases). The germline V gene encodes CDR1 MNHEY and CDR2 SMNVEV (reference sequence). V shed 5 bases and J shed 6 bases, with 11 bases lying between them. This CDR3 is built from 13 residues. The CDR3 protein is CASSIRTSNEQFF. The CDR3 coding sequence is TGTGCCAGCAGTATTCGGACAAGCAATGAGCAGTTCTTC.

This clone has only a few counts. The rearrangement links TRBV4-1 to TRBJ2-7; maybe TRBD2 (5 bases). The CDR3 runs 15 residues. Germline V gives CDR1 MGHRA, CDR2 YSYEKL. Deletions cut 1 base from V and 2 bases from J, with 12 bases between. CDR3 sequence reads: CASSQVAAEAYEQYF. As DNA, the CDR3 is TGCGCCAGCAGCCAAGTCGCGGCGGAGGCCTACGAGCAGTACTTC.

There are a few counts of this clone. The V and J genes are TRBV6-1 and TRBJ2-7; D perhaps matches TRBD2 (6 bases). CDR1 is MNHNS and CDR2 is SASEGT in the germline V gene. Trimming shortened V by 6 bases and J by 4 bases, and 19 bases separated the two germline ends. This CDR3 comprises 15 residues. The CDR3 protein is CASRDRTGVWYEQYF. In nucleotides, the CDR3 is TGTGCCAGCAGAGACCGAACGGGAGTCTGGTACGAGCAGTACTTC.

CDR3 nucleotides: TGTGCCTGGAGTGTTTCACTGAACACTGAAGCTTTCTTT. This encodes CAWSVSLNTEAFF. The chain is built from TRBV30 and TRBJ1-1; D is undetermined. The V gene lost 0 bases and the J gene lost 0 bases, with 5 bases spanning the gap. CDR3 length: 13 amino acids. Looked up from germline, CDR1 is GTSNPN and CDR2 is SVGIG (reference sequence).

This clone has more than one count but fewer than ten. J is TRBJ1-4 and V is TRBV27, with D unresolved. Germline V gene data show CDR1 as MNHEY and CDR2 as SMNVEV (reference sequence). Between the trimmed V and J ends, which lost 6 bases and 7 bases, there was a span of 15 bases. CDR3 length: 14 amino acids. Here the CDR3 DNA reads TGTGCCAGCAGCCCCTTGGGCACGATTGAAAAACTGTTTTTT. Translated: CASSPLGTIEKLFF.

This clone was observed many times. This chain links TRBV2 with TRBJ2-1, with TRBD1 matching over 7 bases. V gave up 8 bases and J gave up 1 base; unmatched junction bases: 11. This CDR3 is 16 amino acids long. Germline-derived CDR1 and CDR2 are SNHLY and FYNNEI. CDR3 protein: CASPPDRDISYNEQFF. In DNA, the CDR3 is TGTGCCAGCCCTCCCGACAGGGATATTTCCTACAATGAGCAGTTCTTC.

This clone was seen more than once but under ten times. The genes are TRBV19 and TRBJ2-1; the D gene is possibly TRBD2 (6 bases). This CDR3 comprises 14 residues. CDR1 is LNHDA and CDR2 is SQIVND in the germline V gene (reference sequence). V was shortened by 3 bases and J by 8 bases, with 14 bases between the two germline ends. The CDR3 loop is CASSMGGVGYEQFF. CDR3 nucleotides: TGTGCCAGTAGTATGGGGGGAGTTGGGTATGAGCAGTTCTTC.

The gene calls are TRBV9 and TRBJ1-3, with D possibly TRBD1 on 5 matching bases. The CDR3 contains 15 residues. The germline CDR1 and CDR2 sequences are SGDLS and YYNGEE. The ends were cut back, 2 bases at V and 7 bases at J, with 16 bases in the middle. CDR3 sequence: CASSVGAATYNTIYF. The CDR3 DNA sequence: TGTGCCAGCAGCGTCGGGGCAGCCACTTACAACACCATATATTTT.

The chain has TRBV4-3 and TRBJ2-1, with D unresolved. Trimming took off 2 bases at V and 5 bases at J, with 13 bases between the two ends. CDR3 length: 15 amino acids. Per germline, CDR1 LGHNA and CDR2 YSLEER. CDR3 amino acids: CASSQILRDDNEQFF. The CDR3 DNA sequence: TGCGCCAGCAGCCAAATCCTTCGTGACGACAATGAGCAGTTCTTC.

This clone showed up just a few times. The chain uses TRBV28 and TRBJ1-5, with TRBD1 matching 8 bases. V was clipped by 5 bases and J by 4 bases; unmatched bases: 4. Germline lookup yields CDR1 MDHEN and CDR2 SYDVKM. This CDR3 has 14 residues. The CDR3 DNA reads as TGTGCCAGCAGTCTTACAGGGGGGAATCAGCCCCAGCATTTT. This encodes CASSLTGGNQPQHF.

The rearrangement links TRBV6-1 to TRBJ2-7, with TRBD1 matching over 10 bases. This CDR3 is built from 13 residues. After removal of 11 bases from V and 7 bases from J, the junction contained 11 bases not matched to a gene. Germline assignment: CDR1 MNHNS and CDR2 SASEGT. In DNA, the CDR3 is TGTGCCGGTTCCGGGACAGGGGTGGGAGAGCAGTACTTC. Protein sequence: CAGSGTGVGEQYF.

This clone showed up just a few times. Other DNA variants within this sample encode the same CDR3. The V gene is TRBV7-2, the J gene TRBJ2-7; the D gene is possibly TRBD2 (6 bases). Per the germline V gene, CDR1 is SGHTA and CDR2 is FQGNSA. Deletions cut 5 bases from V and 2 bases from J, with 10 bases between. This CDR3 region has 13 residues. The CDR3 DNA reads TGTGCCAGCAGCCCCTCGGGGGCCTACGAGCAGTACTTC. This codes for CASSPSGAYEQYF.